This T cell receptor (beta chain) was sequenced for a study of T cells in Graves' hyperthyroidism and ophthalmopathy. General study results and limits: Within blood appeared most thyroid clonotypes that had expanded above 0.001.

TCR beta CDR3 regions were amplified from RNA. The study used the HTBI primer set for a first-round RT-PCR of the TCR CDR3. TCRdb analysed the multiplex PCR reads with MiXCR anew, one entry per CDR3 protein. The repertoire holds about 160,000 distinct CDR3 sequences, about 9.4% seen once, with around 21% in the top ten. Uncontrolled infection, other autoimmune disease, pregnancy or lactation barred patients from enrollment. A sample of blood taken at first hyperthyroidism diagnosis preceded any ophthalmopathy symptoms. Source material for PBMCs was less than 12 ml fresh peripheral blood. From germline, CDR1 is LNHDA and CDR2 SQIVND (reference sequence). This CDR3 spans 15 amino acids. V was pared by 4 bases and J by 2 bases, with 14 bases between. This clonotype showed up just a few times. Its specificity is not known.

Sample: blood. The chain carries TRBV19 and TRBJ2-5; D might be TRBD1 or TRBD2, each matching 6 bases. This clonotype was obtained from a woman under 30 with Graves' hyperthyroidism that later progressed to Graves' ophthalmopathy. For the CDR3, the DNA is TGTGCCAGTAGTACCAGGGGACTCCAACAAGAGACCCAGTACTTC. It codes for CASSTRGLQQETQYF.